This is a list of T cell receptor beta chains from one sample in a study of blood T cell repertoires in COVID-19. TCRdb keeps only in-frame clones here, not all; method: immunoSEQ multiplex PCR. The table records about 59,000 clones, about nine tenths of them present only once. Sequencing was done on a sample of peripheral blood. These receptors came from a human donor in a cohort sampled during active COVID-19. The CDR3 runs from the conserved cysteine through the conserved F or W. D genes are given only for firm matches. The size entry is marked missing in some rows and otherwise reads once, few, many or a size class.

TRBJ1-1 | NA | TRBV12-3/TRBV12-4 | TRBD1 | CASSTGVRTEAFF | TGTGCCAGCAGCACAGGGGTTCGGACTGAAGCTTTCTTT
TRBJ1-3 | NA | TRBV3-1/TRBV3-2 | NA | CASSPGPGLGNTIYF | TGTGCCAGCAGCCCTGGCCCGGGACTTGGAAACACCATATATTTT
TRBJ2-5 | once | TRBV13 | NA | CASSPGLPQTQYF | TGTGCCAGCAGCCCCGGACTCCCGCAGACCCAGTACTTC
TRBJ2-5 | NA | TRBV3-1/TRBV3-2 | TRBD2 | CASSQGLAGARQETQYF | TGTGCCAGCAGCCAAGGACTAGCGGGAGCCCGCCAAGAGACCCAGTACTTC
TRBJ1-1 | NA | TRBV28 | NA | CASSPIREMANTEAFF | TGTGCCAGCAGTCCAATCAGGGAAATGGCGAACACTGAAGCTTTCTTT
TRBJ1-1 | NA | TRBV2 | NA | CASGGWGGRGNTEAFF | TGTGCCAGCGGAGGTTGGGGGGGCCGGGGGAACACTGAAGCTTTCTTT
TRBJ2-3 | NA | TRBV27 | NA | CASSFYSTDTQYF | TGTGCCAGCAGTTTCTATAGCACAGATACGCAGTATTTT
TRBJ1-2 | NA | TRBV4-3 | NA | CASSQVIRGSYGYTF | TGCGCCAGCAGCCAAGTGATCAGGGGCTCCTATGGCTACACCTTC
TRBJ1-2 | NA | TRBV11-1 | TRBD1 | CASSALDREAAGYTF | TGTGCCAGCAGCGCCCTTGACAGGGAGGCTGCGGGCTACACCTTC
TRBJ2-1 | NA | TRBV19 | NA | CASRHRTASYNEQFF | TGTGCCAGTAGACACAGAACTGCGTCCTACAATGAGCAGTTCTTC
TRBJ1-4 | once | TRBV2 | NA | CASTGTENEKLFF | TGTGCCAGCACAGGAACGGAAAATGAAAAACTGTTTTTT
TRBJ1-2 | NA | TRBV5-1 | TRBD1 | CASRLLTGGSYGYTF | TGCGCCAGCAGGCTCCTTACAGGGGGGAGCTATGGCTACACCTTC
TRBJ2-2 | NA | TRBV9 | TRBD2 | CASRPGLAGAGELFF | TGTGCCAGCAGACCGGGACTAGCGGGAGCCGGGGAGCTGTTTTTT
TRBJ2-7 | NA | TRBV6-1 | NA | CASSENRVDGDEQYF | TGTGCCAGCAGTGAAAATAGGGTTGACGGGGACGAGCAGTACTTC
TRBJ1-5 | NA | TRBV2 | NA | CASSDSYQPQHF | TGTGCCAGCAGTGACTCTTATCAGCCCCAGCATTTT
TRBJ2-2 | NA | TRBV9 | TRBD1 | CASSVPRGQATGELFF | TGTGCCAGCAGCGTCCCGCGGGGACAGGCCACCGGGGAGCTGTTTTTT
TRBJ2-7 | NA | TRBV10-3 | TRBD1 | CAISESGTGGDEQYF | TGTGCCATCAGTGAGTCGGGGACAGGGGGGGACGAGCAGTACTTC
TRBJ2-1 | NA | TRBV5-1 | TRBD1 | CASSTGQPSDEQFF | TGCGCCAGCAGCACGGGACAGCCTTCGGATGAGCAGTTCTTC
TRBJ2-7 | NA | TRBV2 | NA | CASGAQGLGYEQYF | TGTGCCAGCGGAGCACAGGGATTAGGCTACGAGCAGTACTTC
TRBJ2-3 | NA | TRBV5-1 | TRBD2 | CASSLGTSGALTDTQYF | TGCGCCAGCAGCTTGGGGACTAGCGGGGCTTTGACAGATACGCAGTATTTT
TRBJ1-2 | NA | TRBV6-5 | NA | CASSSNRDRYYGYTF | TGTGCCAGCAGTTCCAACAGGGACCGCTACTATGGCTACACCTTC
TRBJ1-2 | once | TRBV13 | TRBD1 | CASSPGTANYGYTF | TGTGCCAGCAGTCCAGGGACAGCTAACTATGGCTACACCTTC
TRBJ1-2 | NA | TRBV4-3 | TRBD1 | CASSQETGYGYTF | TGCGCCAGCAGCCAAGAGACAGGGTATGGCTACACCTTC
TRBJ2-1 | NA | TRBV20-1 | NA | CSASIAAYNEQFF | TGCAGTGCTAGTATCGCGGCCTACAATGAGCAGTTCTTC
TRBJ1-1 | NA | TRBV6-4 | NA | CASRPGTLNTEAFF | TGTGCCAGCAGACCCGGGACATTGAACACTGAAGCTTTCTTT
TRBJ2-1 | NA | TRBV7-2 | TRBD2 | CASSLQLAGVQNEQFF | TGTGCCAGCAGCCTACAACTAGCGGGGGTCCAAAATGAGCAGTTCTTC
TRBJ2-7 | NA | TRBV11-2 | TRBD2 | CASSLVAGTSGRLYEQYF | TGTGCCAGCAGCTTAGTCGCCGGGACTAGCGGGAGATTGTACGAGCAGTACTTC
TRBJ1-2 | NA | TRBV5-5 | NA | CASSLDSAYGYTF | TGTGCCAGCAGCCTAGACAGTGCCTATGGCTACACCTTC
TRBJ2-2 | NA | TRBV5-1 | NA | CASSGQQLNTGELFF | TGCGCCAGCTCAGGACAGCAACTGAACACCGGGGAGCTGTTTTTT
TRBJ1-3 | NA | TRBV9 | NA | CASSTPRDTIYF | TGTGCCAGCAGCACCCCACGCGACACCATATATTTT
TRBJ2-1 | NA | TRBV25-1 | NA | CASSEYYGLYNEQFF | TGTGCCAGCAGTGAATACTATGGTTTATACAATGAGCAGTTCTTC
TRBJ2-7 | NA | TRBV19 | NA | CASSTQGFSYEQYF | TGTGCCAGTAGTACGCAGGGGTTCTCCTACGAGCAGTACTTC
TRBJ2-7 | NA | TRBV9 | NA | CASGRDSAYEQYF | TGTGCCAGCGGTAGGGACTCTGCCTACGAGCAGTACTTC
TRBJ2-4 | NA | TRBV7-2 | TRBD1 | CASSSTGEGNIQYF | TGTGCCAGCAGCTCTACAGGGGAAGGGAACATTCAGTACTTC
TRBJ2-1 | NA | TRBV2 | TRBD2 | CASRNTRSGGVSYNEQFF | TGTGCCAGCAGGAACACCCGTAGCGGGGGGGTTTCCTACAATGAGCAGTTCTTC
TRBJ2-5 | NA | TRBV14 | NA | CASSQEGSIGGKETQYF | TGTGCCAGCAGCCAAGAAGGGTCGATTGGGGGGAAAGAGACCCAGTACTTC
TRBJ1-5 | NA | TRBV3-1/TRBV3-2 | NA | CASSPEGPGIVVQPQHF | TGTGCCAGCAGCCCTGAAGGACCCGGGATAGTGGTTCAGCCCCAGCATTTT
TRBJ2-3 | NA | TRBV7-2 | NA | CASSLKRGTNGADTQYF | TGTGCCAGCAGCTTAAAACGCGGAACTAACGGCGCAGATACGCAGTATTTT
TRBJ1-4 | NA | TRBV6-1 | NA | CASREGDSTNEKLFF | TGTGCCAGCAGGGAAGGAGATTCAACTAATGAAAAACTGTTTTTT
TRBJ2-3 | NA | TRBV29-1 | TRBD2 | CSVESGTEGVTQYF | TGCAGCGTTGAAAGCGGGACTGAGGGCGTAACGCAGTATTTT
TRBJ2-2 | NA | TRBV28 | NA | CASLYTGELFF | TGTGCCAGCCTTTACACCGGGGAGCTGTTTTTT
TRBJ2-1 | NA | TRBV6-5 | TRBD2 | CASSIASGSRDEQFF | TGTGCCAGCAGTATCGCTAGCGGGAGTCGCGATGAGCAGTTCTTC
TRBJ2-5 | NA | TRBV5-6 | NA | CASSLLESQETQYF | TGTGCCAGCAGCTTGTTGGAGAGCCAAGAGACCCAGTACTTC
TRBJ2-1 | NA | TRBV7-8 | TRBD2 | CASNRGGDEQFF | TGTGCCAGCAACCGGGGGGGGGATGAGCAGTTCTTC
TRBJ1-5 | NA | TRBV28 | TRBD1 | CASSLYGQGVQPQHF | TGTGCCAGCAGTTTATATGGACAGGGCGTGCAGCCCCAGCATTTT